This TCR beta chain was obtained from a study of cytomegalovirus exposure and HLA in healthy donors. Findings and caveats of the study: When a later analysis compared HLA-associated TCR beta chains with equally common others, the HLA-associated chains turned out to be more clonally expanded and to have lower generation probabilities. Later analysis showed most CMV-associated TCR beta chains appearing HLA-restricted.

PCR used 60 Vbeta primers and 13 Jbeta primers. Assay used: immunoSEQ multiplex PCR; TCRdb lists only in-frame clones, some missing. Among under 90,000 clones listed, more than 60% were seen once. The CDR3 consists of 14 residues. V lost 5 bases, J lost 4 bases, and 14 bases lay in between. The V gene's germline CDR1 is SGHVS and CDR2 FQNEAQ. This clone showed up just a few times. The antigen is not known. The sample taken for sequencing was PBMCs. The chain is built from TRBV7-8 and TRBJ2-5; a weak D match, TRBD1 (6 bases). The receptor's source is a man in his forties or fifties in good health and CMV-seronegative. The CDR3 sequence: CASSIQGRGETQYF. Here the CDR3 DNA reads TGTGCCAGCAGCATACAGGGAAGGGGAGAGACCCAGTACTTC.